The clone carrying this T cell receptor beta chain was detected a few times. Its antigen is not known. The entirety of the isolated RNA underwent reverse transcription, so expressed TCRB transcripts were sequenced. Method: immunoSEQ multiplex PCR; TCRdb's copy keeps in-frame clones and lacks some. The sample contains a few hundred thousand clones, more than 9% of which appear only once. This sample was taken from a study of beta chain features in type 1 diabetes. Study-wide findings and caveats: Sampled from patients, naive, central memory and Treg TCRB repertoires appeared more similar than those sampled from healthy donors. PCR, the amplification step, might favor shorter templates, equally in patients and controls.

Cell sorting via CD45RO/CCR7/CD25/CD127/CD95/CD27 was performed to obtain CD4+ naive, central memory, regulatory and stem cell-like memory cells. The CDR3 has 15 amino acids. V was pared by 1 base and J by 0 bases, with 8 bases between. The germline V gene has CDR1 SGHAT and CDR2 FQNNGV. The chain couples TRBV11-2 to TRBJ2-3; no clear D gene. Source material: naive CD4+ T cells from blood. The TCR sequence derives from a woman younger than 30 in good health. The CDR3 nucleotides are TGTGCCAGCAGCTTAGTTGGCAGGAGCACAGATACGCAGTATTTT. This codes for CASSLVGRSTDTQYF.